The present T cell receptor beta chain was sequenced within a study of OX40 agonist ivuxolimab in advanced cancers. As for the study in general: Patients were treated with ivuxolimab, an agonistic anti-OX40 (CD134) antibody. Partial responses, seen in three patients, involved one hepatocellular carcinoma and two cutaneous melanomas. A history of anti-PD-1, anti-PD-L1 or anti-CTLA-4 therapy was acceptable, and roughly 40% had some. Whole-study findings and limits: Researchers did not determine the expanded peripheral T cells' antigen specificity.

CDR1 and CDR2 from the germline V gene are SEHNR and FQNEAQ (reference sequence). Between the trimmed V and J ends, which lost 0 bases and 7 bases, there was a span of 16 bases. This CDR3 spans 15 amino acids. As to this clone: Its antigen is currently unknown.

The table came from immunoSEQ multiplex PCR; TCRdb's copy has only in-frame clones and leaves some out. The sample has about 94,000 clones, about nine tenths seen once. The gene calls are TRBV7-9 and TRBJ2-7; D unclear. The sample consisted of CD4+ or CD8+ T cells sorted from blood, taken in a trial of the OX40 agonist ivuxolimab. This clonotype was obtained from an adult with an advanced solid tumor such as melanoma, head and neck, liver or kidney cancer. The chain's CDR3 is CASSLASLGSGEQYF. The CDR3 DNA sequence: TGTGCCAGCAGCTTAGCTAGTCTCGGATCAGGAGAGCAGTACTTC.